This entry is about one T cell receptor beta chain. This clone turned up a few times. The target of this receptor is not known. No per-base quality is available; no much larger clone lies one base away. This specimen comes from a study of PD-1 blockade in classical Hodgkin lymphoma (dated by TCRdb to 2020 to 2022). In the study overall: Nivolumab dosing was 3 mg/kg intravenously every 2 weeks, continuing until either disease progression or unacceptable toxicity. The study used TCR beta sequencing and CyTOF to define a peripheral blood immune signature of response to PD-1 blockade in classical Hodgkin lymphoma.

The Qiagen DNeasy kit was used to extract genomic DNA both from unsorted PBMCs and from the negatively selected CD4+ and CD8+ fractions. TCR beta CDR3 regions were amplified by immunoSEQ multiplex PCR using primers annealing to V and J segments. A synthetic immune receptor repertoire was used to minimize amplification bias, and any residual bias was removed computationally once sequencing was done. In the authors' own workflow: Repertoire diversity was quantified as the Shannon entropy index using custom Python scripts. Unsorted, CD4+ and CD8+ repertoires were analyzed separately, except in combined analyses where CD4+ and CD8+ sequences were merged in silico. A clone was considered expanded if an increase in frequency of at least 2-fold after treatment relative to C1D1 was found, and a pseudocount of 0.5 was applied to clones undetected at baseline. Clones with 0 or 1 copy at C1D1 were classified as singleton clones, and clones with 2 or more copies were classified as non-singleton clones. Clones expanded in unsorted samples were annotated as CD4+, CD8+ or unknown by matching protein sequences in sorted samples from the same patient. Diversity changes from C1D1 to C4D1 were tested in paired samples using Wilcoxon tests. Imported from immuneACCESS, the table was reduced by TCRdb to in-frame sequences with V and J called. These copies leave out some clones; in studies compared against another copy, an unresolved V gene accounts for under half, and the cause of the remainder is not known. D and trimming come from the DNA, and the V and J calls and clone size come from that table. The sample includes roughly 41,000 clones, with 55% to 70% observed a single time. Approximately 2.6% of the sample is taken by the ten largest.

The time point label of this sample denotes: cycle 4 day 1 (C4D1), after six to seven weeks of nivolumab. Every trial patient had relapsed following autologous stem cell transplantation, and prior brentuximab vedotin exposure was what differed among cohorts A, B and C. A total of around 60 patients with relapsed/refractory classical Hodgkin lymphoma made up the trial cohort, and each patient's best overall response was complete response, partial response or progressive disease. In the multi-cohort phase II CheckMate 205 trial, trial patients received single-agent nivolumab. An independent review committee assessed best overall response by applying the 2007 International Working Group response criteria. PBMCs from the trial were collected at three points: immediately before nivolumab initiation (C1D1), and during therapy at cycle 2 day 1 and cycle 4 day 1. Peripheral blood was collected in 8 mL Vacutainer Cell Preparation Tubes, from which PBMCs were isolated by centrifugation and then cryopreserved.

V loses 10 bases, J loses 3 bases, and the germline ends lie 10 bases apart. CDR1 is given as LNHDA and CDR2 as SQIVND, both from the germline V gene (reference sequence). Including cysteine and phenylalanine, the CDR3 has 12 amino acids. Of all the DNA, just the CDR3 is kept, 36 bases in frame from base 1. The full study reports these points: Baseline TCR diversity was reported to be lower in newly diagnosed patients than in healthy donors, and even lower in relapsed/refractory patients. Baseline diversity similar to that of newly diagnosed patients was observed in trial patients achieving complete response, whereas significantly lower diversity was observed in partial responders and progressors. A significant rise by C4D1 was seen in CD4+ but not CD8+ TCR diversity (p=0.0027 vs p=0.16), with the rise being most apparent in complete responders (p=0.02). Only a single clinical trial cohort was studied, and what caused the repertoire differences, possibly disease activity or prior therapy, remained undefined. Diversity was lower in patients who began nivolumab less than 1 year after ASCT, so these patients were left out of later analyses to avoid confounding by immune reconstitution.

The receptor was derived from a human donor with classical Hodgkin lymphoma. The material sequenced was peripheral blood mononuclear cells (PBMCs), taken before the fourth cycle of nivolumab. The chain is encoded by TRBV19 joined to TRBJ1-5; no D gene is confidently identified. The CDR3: CATKYFNQPQHF. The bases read TGTGCCACGAAGTACTTCAATCAGCCCCAGCATTTT.